A single sample gave rise to the 23 T cell receptor beta chains below, sequenced in a study of response to subunit inactivated influenza vaccine. TCRdb used MiXCR to reprocess the RT-PCR reads, holding one entry per CDR3 protein. The repertoire has more than 600,000 distinct CDR3 sequences, about a fifth of them found once; the top ten carry 9.5% to 13%. The specimen comprised PBMCs from blood, sampled roughly 5 days after vaccination. The receptors stem from a middle-aged man who received an inactivated influenza vaccine.

The chain is built from TRBV4-3 and TRBJ2-1; 8 nucleotides agree with TRBD2. This CDR3 spans 18 amino acids. Germline-derived CDR1 and CDR2 are LGHNA and YSLEER. Trimming took 1 base from V and 0 from J; bases not matched to a gene: 8. The CDR3 nucleotides are TGCGCCAGCAGCCAAGCCCCACTAGCGGTAAGCTCCTACAATGAGCAGTTCTTC. This translates into CASSQAPLAVSSYNEQFF.

The table lists this clonotype with a few counts. This chain connects TRBV20-1 to TRBJ2-5; TRBD2 matches at 7 bases. J gave up 5 bases and V 0 bases, and 12 bases lay outside the gene matches. Germline loops: CDR1 DFQATT, CDR2 SNEGSKA (reference sequence). The CDR3 contains 16 residues. Here the CDR3 reads CSARDLLAEMMETQYF. The CDR3 coding sequence is TGCAGTGCTAGAGATCTCCTAGCGGAAATGATGGAGACCCAGTACTTC.

The chain links TRBV27 to TRBJ1-1; D gene unclear. Germline assignment: CDR1 MNHEY and CDR2 SMNVEV (reference sequence). The length of the CDR3 is 11 residues. V gave up 10 bases and J gave up 1 base, with 7 bases separating them. This chain's CDR3 is CATLWNTEAFF. The CDR3, as DNA: TGTGCCACCCTTTGGAACACTGAAGCTTTCTTT.

The chain joins TRBV10-3 to TRBJ1-5; no clear D. V was trimmed by 4 bases and J by 0 bases, leaving 7 bases between them. Germline CDR1 ENHRY, CDR2 SYGVKD. CDR3 length: 14 amino acids. The CDR3 is CAISVDGSNQPQHF. CDR3 DNA: TGTGCCATCAGTGTAGACGGTAGCAATCAGCCCCAGCATTTT.

The chain recombines TRBV12-3 or TRBV12-4 with TRBJ1-5; no reliable D call. Trimming pared 6 bases from V and 7 bases from J, leaving 22 bases between. The length of the CDR3 is 16 residues. CDR3 loop: CASRPPGRTLHQPQHF. For the CDR3, the DNA is TGTGCCAGCAGACCGCCTGGAAGGACCCTACACCAGCCCCAGCATTTT.

This clonotype has more than one count but fewer than ten. The chain employs TRBV6-2 or TRBV6-3 and TRBJ2-1; 12 positions agree with TRBD1. V was pared by 6 bases and J by 7 bases, with 10 bases of the junction left unmatched. The CDR3 covers 16 residues. In germline, CDR1 is MNHEY, CDR2 SVGEGT. The CDR3 bases are TGTGCCAGCAGGCTACCAGGGACAGGGGGCAGGAATGAGCAGTTCTTC. Amino acid sequence: CASRLPGTGGRNEQFF.

The chain couples TRBV24-1 to TRBJ2-1; 9 bases are shared with TRBD1. Trimming at V came to 6 bases and at J to 4 bases, leaving 6 bases not matched to a gene. This CDR3 contains 15 residues. The V gene's germline CDR1 is KGHDR and CDR2 SFDVKD. For the CDR3, the DNA is TGTGCCACCAGTCGGAGGGACAGGGATTACAATGAGCAGTTCTTC. Its protein is CATSRRDRDYNEQFF.

This clonotype was seen ten or more times. The chain carries TRBV3-1 and TRBJ2-2; tentatively, D is TRBD2 (6 bases). The germline V gene has CDR1 LGHDT and CDR2 YNNKEL (reference sequence). This CDR3 has 16 amino acids. Trimming removed 1 base from V and 4 bases from J, with 13 bases in between. DNA for the CDR3: TGTGCCAGCAGCCAAGTGCCGGGAGTGGGCACCGGGGAGCTGTTTTTT. Amino acid sequence: CASSQVPGVGTGELFF.

The genes are TRBV9 and TRBJ2-1, with D possibly being TRBD2 (5 bases). CDR1 is SGDLS, CDR2 YYNGEE, per germline. The length of the CDR3 is 15 residues. Trimming left V 4 bases short and J 4 bases short, with 15 bases between. The CDR3, as DNA: TGTGCCAGCAGCACAGCCGGAGCGGAATACAATGAGCAGTTCTTC. Translated: CASSTAGAEYNEQFF.

This clonotype was observed a few times. V and J are TRBV20-1 and TRBJ2-7, with D uncertain. Germline-derived CDR1 and CDR2 are DFQATT and SNEGSKA (reference sequence). Trimming took 2 bases from V and 6 from J, leaving 14 bases between them. CDR3 length equals 13 residues. CDR3 loop: CSARLGGVIEQYF. The CDR3 coding sequence is TGCAGTGCTAGACTCGGCGGAGTCATCGAGCAGTACTTC.

V is TRBV30 and J is TRBJ1-1; D unclear. V lost 1 base and J lost 5, with 8 bases in between. CDR3 length: 12 amino acids. Looked up from germline, CDR1 is GTSNPN and CDR2 is SVGIG (reference sequence). This CDR3 reads CAWSGTVTEAFF. The CDR3 nucleotides are TGTGCCTGGAGTGGTACAGTGACTGAAGCTTTCTTT. Together with reference TRBV30 and TRBJ1-1, the CDR3 gives the full variable domain: SQTIHQWPATLVQPVGSPLSLECTVEGTSNPNLYWYRQAAGRGLQLLFYSVGIGQISSEVPQNLSASRPQDRQFILSSKKLLLSDSGFYLCAWSGTVTEAFFGQGTRLTVV.

The chain joins TRBV7-6 to TRBJ2-3; D is perhaps TRBD1 or TRBD2 (5 bases each). The CDR3 consists of 17 residues. Trimming removed 7 bases from V and 2 bases from J, with 22 bases in between. CDR1 and CDR2 (germline): SGHVS, FNYEAQ. The CDR3 DNA sequence: TGTGCCAGCACCCGCCCGGGACGGGACCCCGACACAGATACGCAGTATTTT. It is translated as CASTRPGRDPDTDTQYF.

This clonotype came up a few times. This chain joins TRBV12-3 or TRBV12-4 and TRBJ1-1; D is unclear. CDR3 length equals 13 residues. The V and J ends lost 4 bases and 1 base respectively, with 7 bases between them. The CDR3, as DNA: TGTGCCAGCAGTTATTCGCAGAACACTGAAGCTTTCTTT. This sequence encodes CASSYSQNTEAFF.

This clonotype was counted a few times. The CDR3, as DNA: TGTGCCATCAGAGGGGGCCGGAGCACTGAAGCTTTCTTT. This gives the protein CAIRGGRSTEAFF. The V and J genes are TRBV10-3 and TRBJ1-1; 7 bases align to TRBD1. The CDR3 is made up of 13 amino acids. J gave up 4 bases and V 6 bases, and 5 bases lay outside the gene matches. The V gene's germline CDR1 is ENHRY and CDR2 SYGVKD.

This clonotype has a count of ten or more. The chain has TRBV7-2 and TRBJ2-7, with D perhaps TRBD2 (5 bases). The CDR3 has 13 residues. Trimming left V 6 bases short and J 2 bases short, with 11 bases between. CDR1 is SGHTA, CDR2 FQGNSA, per germline. This CDR3 reads CASSTMRAYEQYF. CDR3 in DNA: TGTGCCAGCAGTACAATGAGGGCCTACGAGCAGTACTTC. Drawing the rest from reference TRBV7-2 and TRBJ2-7, the complete variable domain is GAGVSQSPSNKVTEKGKDVELRCDPISGHTALYWYRQSLGQGLEFLIYFQGNSAPDKSGLPSDRFSAERTGGSVSTLTIQRTQQEDSAVYLCASSTMRAYEQYFGPGTRLTVT.

This clonotype was counted at least ten times. The V and J genes are TRBV5-5 and TRBJ1-6, with TRBD1 matching 8 bases. Germline CDR1 reads SGHKS; CDR2 reads YYEKEE (reference sequence). Losses at the gene ends were 2 bases for V and 9 bases for J; bases not matched to a gene: 7. The CDR3 contains 15 residues. The CDR3 DNA reads as TGTGCCAGCAGCTTCTCCGGGACAGGAGGTTCACCCCTCCACTTT. Amino acid sequence: CASSFSGTGGSPLHF.

The chain combines TRBV7-2 with TRBJ2-5; maybe TRBD2 (6 bases). Trimming stripped 3 bases from V and 4 bases from J, with 18 bases between. CDR3 length equals 16 residues. Germline CDR1 SGHTA, CDR2 FQGNSA. This chain's CDR3 is CASSFRRDPGIETQYF. In DNA, the CDR3 is TGTGCCAGCAGCTTCCGGAGGGATCCGGGGATAGAGACCCAGTACTTC.

The V call is TRBV6-6, the J call TRBJ1-5, with D unresolved. The CDR3 consists of 13 residues. Germline values: CDR1 MNHNY, CDR2 SVGAGI (reference sequence). V lost 8 bases, J lost 4 bases, and 12 bases lay in between. The CDR3 DNA reads as TGTGCCAGCTTAGGGCAGCTAAATCAGCCCCAGCATTTT. Its protein is CASLGQLNQPQHF.

There are a few counts of this clonotype. The V and J genes are TRBV20-1 and TRBJ2-3; D is undetermined. V shed 0 bases and J shed 5 bases, with 6 bases lying between them. This CDR3 region has 12 residues. Germline V gene lookup returns CDR1 DFQATT and CDR2 SNEGSKA (reference sequence). CDR3 protein: CSAREPGDTQYF. The CDR3 nucleotides read TGCAGTGCTAGAGAACCAGGAGATACGCAGTATTTT.

In its sample, this clonotype was seen a few times. The chain recombines TRBV15 with TRBJ2-7; the D is unclear. Germline V gene lookup returns CDR1 LNHNV and CDR2 YYDKDF (reference sequence). V lost 0 bases, J lost 7 bases, and 13 bases lay in between. The CDR3 loop spans 14 amino acids. The CDR3 is CATSRDWGTLEQYF. As DNA, the CDR3 is TGTGCCACCAGCAGAGATTGGGGAACCCTAGAGCAGTACTTC.

This chain connects TRBV19 to TRBJ2-7; TRBD2 matches at 7 bases. The V gene's germline CDR1 is LNHDA and CDR2 SQIVND (reference sequence). This CDR3 is 13 amino acids long. V shed 3 bases, J shed 3 bases, and the junction held 2 bases outside the gene matches. CDR3 nucleotide sequence: TGTGCCAGTAGTATTGGGGGGGGCTACGAGCAGTACTTC. Encoded protein: CASSIGGGYEQYF.

The rearrangement uses TRBV11-3 and TRBJ2-5, with 11 bases fitting TRBD1. Germline CDR1 and CDR2: SGHNT and YENEEA. V lost 6 bases, J lost 6 bases, and 3 bases stayed unmatched. This CDR3 contains 13 residues. The CDR3 protein is CASRGQGEKTQYF. CDR3 DNA: TGTGCCAGCAGGGGACAGGGGGAGAAGACCCAGTACTTC.

This clonotype was counted at least ten times. The V gene is TRBV12-3 or TRBV12-4, the J gene TRBJ2-2; unclear D gene. The CDR3 runs 13 residues. Trimming took 5 bases from V and 1 from J, leaving 5 bases between them. The CDR3 loop reads CASSRMNTGELFF. In nucleotides, the CDR3 is TGTGCCAGCAGTCGAATGAACACCGGGGAGCTGTTTTTT.